These 27 T cell receptor beta chains were all obtained from the same sample, sequenced in a study of siplizumab effects on memory and regulatory T cells. Generated by immunoSEQ multiplex PCR, the TCRdb table keeps only in-frame clones and is missing some. The table lists some 100,000 clones, more than 95% of them singletons. Specimen: naive CD4+ T cells sorted from blood. The receptors here all came from a human donor in good health.

This rearrangement joins TRBV12-5 to TRBJ1-3, with a weak D call TRBD1 (5 bases). V lost 4 bases and J 4 bases, leaving 14 bases between the germline ends. CDR1 is LGHNT and CDR2 is FRNRAP in the germline V gene. The CDR3 contains 15 residues. CDR3 coding DNA: TGTGCTAGTGGTTCCAACAGGTTTGAAGGAAACACCATATATTTT. Translation: CASGSNRFEGNTIYF.

This clone has only one observation. This chain connects TRBV7-9 to TRBJ1-2; D is perhaps TRBD1 (6 bases). The CDR3 runs 12 residues. Germline V gene sequence: CDR1 SEHNR, CDR2 FQNEAQ (reference sequence). V was clipped by 7 bases and J by 7 bases, with 13 bases between them. CDR3 in DNA: TGTGCCAGCACATGGGGGGCGGGTGGCTACACCTTC. Protein sequence: CASTWGAGGYTF.

The chain carries TRBV7-7 and TRBJ2-7; tentatively, D is TRBD1 (7 bases). This CDR3 region has 13 residues. Trimming pared 5 bases from V and 3 bases from J, leaving 11 bases between. Germline values: CDR1 SSHAT, CDR2 FNYEAQ (reference sequence). The CDR3 coding sequence is TGTGCCAGCAGCCAGGGGGAGGTCTACGAGCAGTACTTC. Translating it yields CASSQGEVYEQYF.

The J gene is TRBJ1-1, the V gene TRBV30, with no clear D. CDR3 size: 14 residues. Trimming removed 4 bases from V and 4 bases from J, with 16 bases in between. Germline assignment: CDR1 GTSNPN and CDR2 SVGIG (reference sequence). CDR3 loop: CAWISRVWGTEAFF. The CDR3 bases are TGTGCCTGGATATCGCGTGTGTGGGGCACTGAAGCTTTCTTT.

The rearrangement joins TRBV7-9 to TRBJ2-5, with TRBD2 as a possible D gene (7 bases). Germline lookup yields CDR1 SEHNR and CDR2 FQNEAQ (reference sequence). The ends were cut back, 8 bases at V and 3 bases at J, with 13 bases in the middle. The CDR3 has 13 residues. CDR3 loop: CASREGGEETQYF. CDR3 sequence (DNA): TGTGCCAGCCGGGAAGGGGGGGAAGAGACCCAGTACTTC.

This chain uses TRBV7-3 with TRBJ2-1; 8 bases map to TRBD2. CDR1 SGHTA and CDR2 FQGTGA come from the germline V gene. J lost 0 bases, V lost 6 bases, and 7 bases had no gene match. This CDR3 region has 16 residues. The CDR3 DNA follows: TGTGCCAGCAGTTTTCAGGGGACTAGCTCCTACAATGAGCAGTTCTTC. It encodes CASSFQGTSSYNEQFF.

This chain joins TRBV11-2 and TRBJ1-3; 7 positions match TRBD1. CDR3 length: 14 amino acids. Germline V gives CDR1 SGHAT, CDR2 FQNNGV. Trimming removed 6 bases from V and 4 bases from J; junction bases left unmatched: 6. The CDR3 sequence is CASRMTGFGNTIYF. CDR3 DNA: TGTGCCAGCAGGATGACAGGGTTCGGAAACACCATATATTTT.

The chain employs TRBV19 and TRBJ1-1, with a possible D match to TRBD1 (5 bases). CDR1 LNHDA and CDR2 SQIVND come from the germline V gene (reference sequence). The length of the CDR3 is 16 residues. Trimming removed 0 bases at V and 4 bases at J, with 15 bases between. CDR3 residues: CASSIDQLGGGTEAFF. The CDR3 DNA reads as TGTGCCAGTAGTATAGATCAGTTGGGGGGAGGCACTGAAGCTTTCTTT. Complete variable domain (other parts from reference TRBV19 and TRBJ1-1): DGGITQSPKYLFRKEGQNVTLSCEQNLNHDAMYWYRQDPGQGLRLIYYSQIVNDFQKGDIAEGYSVSREKKESFPLTVTSAQKNPTAFYLCASSIDQLGGGTEAFFGQGTRLTVV.

V is TRBV27 and J is TRBJ1-5; D uncertain. The germline gives CDR1 MNHEY, CDR2 SMNVEV (reference sequence). This CDR3 contains 13 residues. Trimming removed 8 bases at V and 0 bases at J, with 8 bases between. The CDR3 DNA follows: TGTGCCAGCGGGGAATATAGCAATCAGCCCCAGCATTTT. Translating it yields CASGEYSNQPQHF.

This rearrangement joins TRBV19 to TRBJ2-7; tentatively, D is TRBD1 (5 bases). The length of the CDR3 is 15 residues. Trimming removed 4 bases at V and 3 bases at J, with 16 bases between. Germline-derived CDR1 and CDR2 are LNHDA and SQIVND (reference sequence). The CDR3 loop is CASSRATVQFYEQYF. CDR3 DNA: TGTGCCAGTAGTAGAGCGACAGTCCAATTCTACGAGCAGTACTTC.

The genes are TRBV18 and TRBJ1-5; 7 nucleotides agree with TRBD1. CDR3 size: 14 residues. Trimming at V came to 4 bases and at J to 5 bases, leaving 5 bases not matched to a gene. Germline CDR1 KGHSH, CDR2 LQKENI. The CDR3 protein is CASSLGQTDQPQHF. The CDR3 region has the DNA TGTGCCAGCTCACTGGGACAGACGGATCAGCCCCAGCATTTT.

The CDR3 spells CASRGDRVPYEQYF. Here the CDR3 DNA reads TGTGCCAGCAGAGGGGACAGGGTCCCCTACGAGCAGTACTTC. J is TRBJ2-7 and V is TRBV6-1, with 9 bases fitting TRBD1. V lost 6 bases and J lost 2; bases outside the gene matches: 5. Germline V gene lookup returns CDR1 MNHNS and CDR2 SASEGT. This CDR3 has 14 amino acids.

The rearrangement joins TRBV18 to TRBJ1-1; the D is unclear. The germline V gene encodes CDR1 KGHSH and CDR2 LQKENI. V was cut by 2 bases and J by 3 bases, with 10 bases left in between. This CDR3 comprises 14 residues. The CDR3 loop reads CASSPWQDYTEAFF. CDR3 coding DNA: TGTGCCAGCTCACCATGGCAGGACTACACTGAAGCTTTCTTT.

V and J are TRBV2 and TRBJ2-3; D not certain. The V gene's germline CDR1 is SNHLY and CDR2 FYNNEI. This CDR3 is built from 12 residues. V lost 7 bases and J lost 5, with 10 bases in between. CDR3 protein: CASTQLIDTQYF. In DNA, the CDR3 is TGTGCCAGCACACAGTTGATAGATACGCAGTATTTT.

The chain is built from TRBV9 and TRBJ1-2; D perhaps matches TRBD1 (6 bases). In germline, CDR1 is SGDLS, CDR2 YYNGEE. V was pared by 0 bases and J by 4 bases, with 13 bases between. CDR3 size: 15 residues. The CDR3 coding sequence is TGTGCCAGCAGCGTAGCGGGCAGGGGTGGCTATGGCTACACCTTC. This encodes CASSVAGRGGYGYTF.

This clone appeared a single time. This chain connects TRBV4-1 to TRBJ2-7, with TRBD2 identical over 8 bases. The trim removed 1 base at V and 3 bases at J, leaving 11 bases unmatched. Per the germline V gene, CDR1 is MGHRA and CDR2 is YSYEKL. The CDR3 totals 17 residues. In nucleotides, the CDR3 is TGCGCCAGCAGCCAAGTTGCTCTGACCGGGACTAGCTACGAGCAGTACTTC. It codes for CASSQVALTGTSYEQYF.

In this sample, this clone turned up once. This chain links TRBV6-1 with TRBJ2-5; D might be TRBD2 (5 bases). V lost 8 bases, J lost 1 base, and 17 bases lay in between. Germline assignment: CDR1 MNHNS and CDR2 SASEGT. CDR3 length equals 15 residues. The CDR3 DNA reads as TGTGCCAGCGGGGAGACACCTCGTACCCAAGAGACCCAGTACTTC. This translates into CASGETPRTQETQYF.

The gene calls are TRBV6-5 and TRBJ2-7; 7 nucleotides line up with TRBD1. Germline lookup yields CDR1 MNHEY and CDR2 SVGAGI. With 0 bases clipped from V and 2 bases from J, the junction kept 7 bases outside the gene matches. This CDR3 spans 16 amino acids. The DNA of the CDR3 is TGTGCCAGCAGTTACTCGAGCAGGGGGACGACCTACGAGCAGTACTTC. Encoded protein: CASSYSSRGTTYEQYF.

This chain connects TRBV10-3 to TRBJ1-1, with D perhaps matching TRBD1 (5 bases). CDR3 length: 14 residues. Germline assignment: CDR1 ENHRY and CDR2 SYGVKD. V was pared by 3 bases and J by 2 bases, with 10 bases between. The CDR3 coding sequence is TGTGCCATCAGTGACGGTAGGGGCAACACTGAAGCTTTCTTT. It specifies CAISDGRGNTEAFF.

This chain links TRBV6-5 with TRBJ1-4; the match to TRBD1 covers 9 bases. V trimming: 8 bases; J trimming: 3 bases; junction bases outside the gene matches: 4. From germline, CDR1 is MNHEY and CDR2 SVGAGI. This CDR3 comprises 14 residues. The CDR3 sequence is CASGTGRANEKLFF. CDR3 sequence (DNA): TGTGCCAGCGGGACAGGGCGGGCTAATGAAAAACTGTTTTTT.

Notes on this clone: Germline and junction disagree at one end, which may indicate a read error. This chain connects TRBV7-9 to TRBJ2-7; 9 positions match TRBD1. There are 11 residues in the CDR3. CDR1 is SEHNR and CDR2 is FQNEAQ in the germline V gene (reference sequence). CDR3 sequence: CASSSRDRAFF. Written as DNA, the CDR3 is TGTGCCAGCAGCTCCCGGGACAGGGCTTTTTTC.

This rearrangement joins TRBV2 to TRBJ2-7; D is perhaps TRBD2 (5 bases). CDR1 and CDR2 (germline): SNHLY, FYNNEI. Trimming took off 7 bases at V and 1 base at J, with 11 bases between the two ends. The CDR3 sequence is 13 residues long. CDR3 nucleotide sequence: TGTGCCAGCAATAGCGACGGATCCTACGAGCAGTACTTC. Its translation: CASNSDGSYEQYF.

The rearrangement joins TRBV6-5 to TRBJ1-2, with no clear D. Between the trimmed V and J ends, which lost 4 bases and 3 bases, there was a span of 15 bases. Per germline, CDR1 MNHEY and CDR2 SVGAGI. The CDR3 is made up of 15 amino acids. CDR3 protein: CASSFYSSTDYGYTF. CDR3 nucleotides: TGTGCCAGCAGTTTCTACTCCTCGACGGACTATGGCTACACCTTC.

This clone has only one observation. The chain uses TRBV6-5 and TRBJ1-3; unclear D gene. Germline CDR1 reads MNHEY; CDR2 reads SVGAGI. Trimming took 5 bases from V and 4 from J, leaving 12 bases between them. The CDR3 spans 14 residues. The CDR3 sequence is CASSISSVGNTIYF. The CDR3, as DNA: TGTGCCAGCAGTATATCCTCGGTCGGAAACACCATATATTTT.

V is TRBV5-1 and J is TRBJ1-3; D may be TRBD1 (6 bases). CDR1 and CDR2 (germline): SGHRS, YFSETQ. The V end lost 4 bases, the J end lost 0 bases, and 11 bases lay between the germline ends. The CDR3 runs 15 residues. The CDR3 DNA reads TGCGCCAGCAGCCCCGGACAGAGCTCTGGAAACACCATATATTTT. Amino acid sequence: CASSPGQSSGNTIYF. Using reference TRBV5-1 and TRBJ1-3 for the parts outside the CDR3, the full variable domain is KAGVTQTPRYLIKTRGQQVTLSCSPISGHRSVSWYQQTPGQGLQFLFEYFSETQRNKGNFPGRFSGRQFSNSRSEMNVSTLELGDSALYLCASSPGQSSGNTIYFGEGSWLTVV.

This rearrangement joins TRBV6-5 to TRBJ1-3, with D tentatively TRBD1 (6 bases). This CDR3 is 16 amino acids long. CDR1 is MNHEY, CDR2 SVGAGI, per germline. The ends were cut back, 0 bases at V and 3 bases at J, with 12 bases in the middle. The CDR3 sequence: CASSYSGGFDGNTIYF. The CDR3 DNA reads as TGTGCCAGCAGTTACTCGGGGGGCTTTGATGGAAACACCATATATTTT.

The rearrangement joins TRBV7-3 to TRBJ2-3; 10 bases are a match to TRBD2. The CDR3 is made up of 14 amino acids. The germline CDR1 and CDR2 sequences are SGHTA and FQGTGA. Trimming took 4 bases from V and 4 from J; bases not matched to a gene: 2. The CDR3 DNA reads as TGTGCCAGCAGCTCTGGACTAGCGGCAGATACGCAGTATTTT. It codes for CASSSGLAADTQYF.